This T cell receptor (beta chain) came from a study of metastatic and nonmetastatic thyroid tumors. Study as a whole: Across blood and tumor or nodule tissue, repertoires from malignant and benign thyroid patients were compared with one another.

Notes on the study in general: Malignant tumors reportedly showed significantly higher TCR beta diversity than benign nodules in both blood and tumor.

This CDR3 region has 14 residues. Germline CDR1 KGHSH, CDR2 LQKENI. V was clipped by 3 bases and J by 6 bases, with 12 bases between them. In the source study's methods: Across clinicopathological groups, CDR3 differences served as the basis for building a distant-metastasis classifier for papillary thyroid cancer. TCRdb reanalyzed the PCR reads via MiXCR. The V and J calls were determined by TCRdb, not by the authors. The sample includes about 35,000 clones, 25% to 35% of them seen just once. A few counts support this clone. The antigen remains unidentified. Since no conserved phenylalanine or tryptophan closes the CDR3, a read error is the likely cause. Until they underwent thyroid surgery, no patient had received any treatment.

The sample comprised blood. This clonotype originated in a female donor with papillary thyroid cancer or a benign thyroid nodule (not recorded which). Some clones in this sample may be carry-over from other donors' samples. The rearrangement joins TRBV18 to TRBJ1-5; a possible D gene is TRBD1 (5 bases). CDR3 amino acids: CASSPIQRGQPQHY. CDR3 coding DNA: TGTGCCAGCTCACCTATCCAGAGGGGTCAGCCCCAGCATTAT.